This T cell receptor (beta chain) was profiled in a study of blood T cell repertoires in COVID-19. At the level of the study: Researchers got acute and convalescent COVID-19 samples from the United States, Italy and Spain. T cells, B-cell-depleted T cells, or PBMCs provided the cDNA or gDNA that served as material.

The germline gives CDR1 SNHLY, CDR2 FYNNEI. Trimming removed 7 bases from V and 0 bases from J, with 15 bases in between. The CDR3 totals 15 residues. Participant age was roughly 18 to 90 years, and participants resided in fewer than 25 US areas. Recovered Cohort 3 donors showed two negative PCRs, clearance, or symptom resolution. TCRdb keeps only in-frame clones here, not all; method: immunoSEQ multiplex PCR. The sample yields around 190,000 clones, 75% to 90% seen once. V and J are TRBV2 and TRBJ1-2; tentative D call: TRBD1 (5 bases). The sample comprised PBMCs or T cells enriched from blood (not recorded which). This sequence was found in a man in his forties who had recovered from COVID-19. The CDR3 region has the DNA TGTGCCAGCACCAAGGACGGACAAGCTAACTATGGCTACACCTTC. This gives the protein CASTKDGQANYGYTF.